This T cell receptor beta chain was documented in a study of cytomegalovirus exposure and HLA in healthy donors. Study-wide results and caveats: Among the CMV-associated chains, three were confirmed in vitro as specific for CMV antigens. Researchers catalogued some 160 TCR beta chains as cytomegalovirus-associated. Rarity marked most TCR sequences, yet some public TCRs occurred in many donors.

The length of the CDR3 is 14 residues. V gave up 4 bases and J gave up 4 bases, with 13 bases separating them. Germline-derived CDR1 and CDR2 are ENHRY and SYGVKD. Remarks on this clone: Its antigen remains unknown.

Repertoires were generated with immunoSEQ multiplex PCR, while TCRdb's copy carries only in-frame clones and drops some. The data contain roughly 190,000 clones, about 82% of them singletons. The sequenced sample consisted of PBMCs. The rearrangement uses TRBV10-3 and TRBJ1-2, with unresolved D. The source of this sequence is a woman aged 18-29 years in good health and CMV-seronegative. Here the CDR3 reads CAISGPVVSYGYTF. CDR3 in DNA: TGTGCCATCAGTGGCCCTGTTGTTAGCTATGGCTACACCTTC.